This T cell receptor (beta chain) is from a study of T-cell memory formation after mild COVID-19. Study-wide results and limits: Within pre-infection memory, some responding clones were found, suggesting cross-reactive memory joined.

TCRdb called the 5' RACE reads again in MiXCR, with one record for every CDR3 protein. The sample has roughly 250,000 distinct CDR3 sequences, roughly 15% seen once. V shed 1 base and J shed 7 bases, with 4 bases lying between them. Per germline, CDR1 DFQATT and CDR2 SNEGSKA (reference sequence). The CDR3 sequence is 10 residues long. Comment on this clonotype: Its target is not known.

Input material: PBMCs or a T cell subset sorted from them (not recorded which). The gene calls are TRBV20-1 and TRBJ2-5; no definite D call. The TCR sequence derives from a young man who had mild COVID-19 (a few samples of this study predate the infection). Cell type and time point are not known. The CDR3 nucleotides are TGCAGTGCTAGAGGGGGGACCCAGTACTTC. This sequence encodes CSARGGTQYF.